This T cell receptor (beta chain) originates from a study of T cell responses to AZD1222 COVID-19 vaccine. Assay used: immunoSEQ multiplex PCR; TCRdb lists only in-frame clones, some missing. The sample lists 150,000 to 200,000 clones, about 92% occurring once. Broader study findings: Nearly half of the spike-specific TCRs reportedly recognize variant regions that carry no mutations. Recipients of AZD1222 seropositive at baseline numbered only 5 or 6. Regions 160-218 and 743-854 held dominance among vaccine-associated CD4 TCRs, which spanned spike.

As for this clone: Its matching antigen is unknown.

Germline lookup yields CDR1 LGHNA and CDR2 YNFKEQ. Trimming removed 3 bases from V and 2 bases from J, with 13 bases in between. This CDR3 contains 15 residues. The sample was peripheral blood, taken on day 0 of AZD1222 vaccination. The chain joins TRBV4-2 to TRBJ1-1, with D unclear. This TCR was sampled from an adult in good health. As DNA, the CDR3 is TGTGCCAGCAGCCATCCCCGGACCTACAACACTGAAGCTTTCTTT. This codes for CASSHPRTYNTEAFF.